Listed below are T cell receptor beta chains from one sample, sequenced in a study of early T cells in non-severe SARS-CoV-2 infection. MiXCR was run by TCRdb on the 5' RACE reads, yielding one entry per CDR3 protein. The data show about 25,000 distinct CDR3 sequences, roughly 4.4% seen once. The sequenced sample was whole blood. The receptors were gathered from an adult who was a healthcare worker with PCR-confirmed SARS-CoV-2 infection or an uninfected control (not recorded which). Each CDR3 is given with its conserved first and last residue. Each record gives: V gene, CDR3 protein.

V: TRBV12-3/TRBV12-4
CDR3: CATCASPYNEQFF

V: TRBV7-9
CDR3: CASSPGLDRGRQYF

V: TRBV19
CDR3: CASSISSGRYNEQFF

V: TRBV2
CDR3: CASSDNRGPNTEAFF

V: TRBV7-9
CDR3: CASSFPGSDTGELFF

V: TRBV3-1
CDR3: CASSPGGTPIETQYF

V: TRBV29-1
CDR3: CSAGPTEGVSNEQFF

V: TRBV6-1
CDR3: CASSERVGANYGYTF

V: TRBV4-3
CDR3: CASSQETGTHNEQFF

V: TRBV6-1
CDR3: CASSETGNSNQPQHF

V: TRBV11-3
CDR3: CASSLGLVTEAFF

V: TRBV11-2
CDR3: CASSLVVAGASEQYF

V: TRBV5-6
CDR3: CASSLSPGSAGNTIYF

V: TRBV19
CDR3: CASSMTTGSNQPQHF

V: TRBV6-5
CDR3: CASTTTGTSRNNEQFF

V: TRBV6-2/TRBV6-3
CDR3: CASMGQGFQPQHF

V: TRBV7-2
CDR3: CASSSKGGRSSSYNEQFF

V: TRBV7-8
CDR3: CASSLERKAANYGYTF

V: TRBV25-1
CDR3: CASSEGSNMNTEAFF

V: TRBV29-1
CDR3: CSVATHGTGRINEQFF

V: TRBV27
CDR3: CASRSMGAETYEQYF

V: TRBV10-1
CDR3: CASSESLAGGPGVYNEQFF

V: TRBV12-3/TRBV12-4
CDR3: CASSPGGGREAFF

V: TRBV29-1
CDR3: CSVDGGSFSTDTQYF

V: TRBV19
CDR3: CASSIFQGQPQHF

V: TRBV12-3/TRBV12-4
CDR3: CASSKGTSGNLVYEQYF

V: TRBV2
CDR3: CASSERSGLAVADTQYF

V: TRBV12-3/TRBV12-4
CDR3: CASSGDGRAYNEQFF

V: TRBV13
CDR3: CASSSGQGEGTGELFF

V: TRBV27
CDR3: CASSPGWGNQPQHF

V: TRBV18
CDR3: CASSPTDENTEAFF

V: TRBV4-1
CDR3: CASSQGVATGELFF

V: TRBV20-1
CDR3: CSGSGNYNEQFF

V: TRBV6-6
CDR3: CASSYPTGDTEAFF

V: TRBV27
CDR3: CASSLSPPPTYNEQFF

V: TRBV19
CDR3: CASSISDSYEQYF

V: TRBV29-1
CDR3: CSVRSGPGSKETQYF

V: TRBV20-1
CDR3: CSATKAGLGNEQFF

V: TRBV11-2
CDR3: CASSHLGRQNARNEQFF

V: TRBV4-3
CDR3: CASSQDLALKETQYF

V: TRBV20-1
CDR3: CSAIPTDRDRYGYTF

V: TRBV5-4
CDR3: CASSNSGSYNEQFF